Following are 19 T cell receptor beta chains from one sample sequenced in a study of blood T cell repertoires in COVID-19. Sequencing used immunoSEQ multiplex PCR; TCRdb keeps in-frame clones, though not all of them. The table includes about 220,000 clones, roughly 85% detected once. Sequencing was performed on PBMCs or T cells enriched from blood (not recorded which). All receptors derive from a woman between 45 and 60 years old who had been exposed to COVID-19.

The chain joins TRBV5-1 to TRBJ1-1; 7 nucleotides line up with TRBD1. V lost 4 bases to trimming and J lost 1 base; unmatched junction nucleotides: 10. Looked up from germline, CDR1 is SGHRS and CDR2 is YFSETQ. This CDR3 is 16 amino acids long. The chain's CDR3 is CASSPDSTGRNTEAFF. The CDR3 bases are TGCGCCAGCAGCCCGGACTCGACAGGGCGGAACACTGAAGCTTTCTTT.

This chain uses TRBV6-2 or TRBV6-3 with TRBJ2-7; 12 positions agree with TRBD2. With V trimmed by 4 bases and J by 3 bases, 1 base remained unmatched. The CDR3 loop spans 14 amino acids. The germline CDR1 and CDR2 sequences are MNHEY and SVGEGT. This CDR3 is CASSLTSGGYEQYF. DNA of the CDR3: TGTGCCAGCAGTTTGACTAGCGGGGGCTACGAGCAGTACTTC.

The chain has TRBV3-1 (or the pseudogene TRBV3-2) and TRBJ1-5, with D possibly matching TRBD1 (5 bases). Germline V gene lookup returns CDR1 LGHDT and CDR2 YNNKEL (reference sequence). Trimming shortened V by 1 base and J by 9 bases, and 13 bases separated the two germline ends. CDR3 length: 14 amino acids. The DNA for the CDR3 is TGTGCCAGCAGCCAAGTGGCAGGGACTCCGCCCCAGCATTTT. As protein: CASSQVAGTPPQHF.

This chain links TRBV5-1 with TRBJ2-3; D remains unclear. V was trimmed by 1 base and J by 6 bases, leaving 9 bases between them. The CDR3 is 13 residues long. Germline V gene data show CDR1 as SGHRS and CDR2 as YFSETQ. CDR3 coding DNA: TGCGCCAGCAGCTTGAGTTTCGGGGATACGCAGTATTTT. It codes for CASSLSFGDTQYF. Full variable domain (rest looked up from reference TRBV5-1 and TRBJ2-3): KAGVTQTPRYLIKTRGQQVTLSCSPISGHRSVSWYQQTPGQGLQFLFEYFSETQRNKGNFPGRFSGRQFSNSRSEMNVSTLELGDSALYLCASSLSFGDTQYFGPGTRLTVL.

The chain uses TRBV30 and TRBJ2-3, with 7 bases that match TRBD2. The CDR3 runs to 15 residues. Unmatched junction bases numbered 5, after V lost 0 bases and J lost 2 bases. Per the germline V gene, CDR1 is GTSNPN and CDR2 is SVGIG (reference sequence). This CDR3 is CAWSVDSGHTDTQYF. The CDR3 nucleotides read TGTGCCTGGAGTGTTGATAGCGGGCACACAGATACGCAGTATTTT.

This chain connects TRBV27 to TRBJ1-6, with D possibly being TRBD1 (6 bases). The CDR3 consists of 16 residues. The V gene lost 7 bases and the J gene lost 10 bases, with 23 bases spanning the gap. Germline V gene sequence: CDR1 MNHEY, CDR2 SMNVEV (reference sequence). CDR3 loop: CASKPDSGVYWSPLHF. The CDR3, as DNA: TGTGCCAGCAAACCGGACAGCGGCGTGTATTGGTCACCCCTCCACTTT.

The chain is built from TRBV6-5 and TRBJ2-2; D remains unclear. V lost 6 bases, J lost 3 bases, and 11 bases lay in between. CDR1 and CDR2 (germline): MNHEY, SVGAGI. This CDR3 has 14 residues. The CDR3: CASRTASDTGELFF. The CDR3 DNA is TGTGCCAGCAGGACCGCCAGCGACACCGGGGAGCTGTTTTTT.

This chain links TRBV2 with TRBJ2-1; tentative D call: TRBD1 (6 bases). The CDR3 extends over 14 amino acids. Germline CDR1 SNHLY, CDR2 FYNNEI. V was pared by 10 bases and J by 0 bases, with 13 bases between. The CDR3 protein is CAIHRESSYNEQFF. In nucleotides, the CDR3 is TGTGCCATCCACAGGGAAAGCTCCTACAATGAGCAGTTCTTC. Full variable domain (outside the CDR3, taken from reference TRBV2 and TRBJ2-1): EPEVTQTPSHQVTQMGQEVILRCVPISNHLYFYWYRQILGQKVEFLVSFYNNEISEKSEIFDDQFSVERPDGSNFTLKIRSTKLEDSAMYFCAIHRESSYNEQFFGPGTRLTVL.

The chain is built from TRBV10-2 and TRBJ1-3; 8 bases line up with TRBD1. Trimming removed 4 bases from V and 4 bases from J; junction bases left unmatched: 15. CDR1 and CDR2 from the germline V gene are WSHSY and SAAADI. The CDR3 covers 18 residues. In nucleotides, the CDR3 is TGCGCCAGCAGTGTCGGGGCAGGGGGCCATTCGCGGGGAAACACCATATATTTT. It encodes CASSVGAGGHSRGNTIYF.

DNA for the CDR3: TGTGCCATTCTACAGGGTTCTAATGAAAAACTGTTTTTT. This encodes CAILQGSNEKLFF. The genes are TRBV7-9 and TRBJ1-4; weak D call: TRBD1 (6 bases). This CDR3 is built from 13 residues. The V gene lost 10 bases and the J gene lost 3 bases, with 12 bases spanning the gap. CDR1 is SEHNR, CDR2 FQNEAQ, per germline (reference sequence).

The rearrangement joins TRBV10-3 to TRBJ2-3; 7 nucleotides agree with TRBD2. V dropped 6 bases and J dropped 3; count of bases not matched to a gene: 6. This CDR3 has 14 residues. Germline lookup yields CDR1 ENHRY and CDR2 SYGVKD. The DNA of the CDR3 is TGTGCCATCAGGAAGCGGGGTGCGACAGATACGCAGTATTTT. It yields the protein CAIRKRGATDTQYF.

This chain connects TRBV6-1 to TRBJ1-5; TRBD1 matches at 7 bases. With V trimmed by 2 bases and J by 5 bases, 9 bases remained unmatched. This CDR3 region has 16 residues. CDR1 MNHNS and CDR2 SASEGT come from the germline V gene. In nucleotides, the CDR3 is TGTGCCAGCAGTGAAAGAACAGGGGTAGTTTATCAGCCCCAGCATTTT. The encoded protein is CASSERTGVVYQPQHF.

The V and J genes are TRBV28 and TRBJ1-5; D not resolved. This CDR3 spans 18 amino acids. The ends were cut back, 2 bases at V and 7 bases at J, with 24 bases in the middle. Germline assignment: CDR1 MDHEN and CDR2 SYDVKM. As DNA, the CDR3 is TGTGCCAGCAGTTTAGACCTTCTACGACGAGGGTATGGCCAGCCCCAGCATTTT. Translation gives CASSLDLLRRGYGQPQHF.

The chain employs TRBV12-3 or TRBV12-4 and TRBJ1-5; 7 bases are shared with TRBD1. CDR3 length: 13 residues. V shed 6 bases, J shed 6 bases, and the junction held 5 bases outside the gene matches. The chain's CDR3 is CASSRTGAQPQHF. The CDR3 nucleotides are TGTGCCAGCAGCCGTACAGGGGCTCAGCCCCAGCATTTT.

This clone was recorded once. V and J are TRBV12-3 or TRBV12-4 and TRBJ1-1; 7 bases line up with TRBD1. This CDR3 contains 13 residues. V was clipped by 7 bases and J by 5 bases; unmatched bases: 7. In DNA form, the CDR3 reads TGTGCCAGCAAGGGCACAGGGGAAACTGAAGCTTTCTTT. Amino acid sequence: CASKGTGETEAFF.

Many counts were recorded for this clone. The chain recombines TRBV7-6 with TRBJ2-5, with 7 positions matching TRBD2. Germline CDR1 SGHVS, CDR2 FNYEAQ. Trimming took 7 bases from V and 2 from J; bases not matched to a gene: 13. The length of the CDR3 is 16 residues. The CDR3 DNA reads TGTGCCAGCACGAAGGGCGGGGGAGGTGGGCAAGAGACCCAGTACTTC. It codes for CASTKGGGGGQETQYF.

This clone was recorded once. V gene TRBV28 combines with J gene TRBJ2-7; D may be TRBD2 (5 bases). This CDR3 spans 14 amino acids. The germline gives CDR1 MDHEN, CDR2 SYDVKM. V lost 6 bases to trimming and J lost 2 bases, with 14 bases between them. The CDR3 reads CASSSAGITYEQYF. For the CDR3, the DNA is TGTGCCAGCAGCTCGGCCGGGATAACCTACGAGCAGTACTTC.

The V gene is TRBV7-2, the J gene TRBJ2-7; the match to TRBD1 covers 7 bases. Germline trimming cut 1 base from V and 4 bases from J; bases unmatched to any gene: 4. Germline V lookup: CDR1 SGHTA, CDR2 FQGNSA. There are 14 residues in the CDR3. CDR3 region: CASSLGGGKYEQYF. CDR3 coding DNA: TGTGCCAGCAGCTTAGGAGGGGGCAAGTACGAGCAGTACTTC.

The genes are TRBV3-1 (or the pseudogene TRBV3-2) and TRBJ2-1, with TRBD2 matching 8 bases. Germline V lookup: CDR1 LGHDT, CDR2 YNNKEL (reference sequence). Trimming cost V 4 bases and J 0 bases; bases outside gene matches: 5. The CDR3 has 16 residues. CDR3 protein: CASSPWAGGSYNEQFF. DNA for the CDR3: TGTGCCAGCAGCCCTTGGGCGGGGGGCTCCTACAATGAGCAGTTCTTC.